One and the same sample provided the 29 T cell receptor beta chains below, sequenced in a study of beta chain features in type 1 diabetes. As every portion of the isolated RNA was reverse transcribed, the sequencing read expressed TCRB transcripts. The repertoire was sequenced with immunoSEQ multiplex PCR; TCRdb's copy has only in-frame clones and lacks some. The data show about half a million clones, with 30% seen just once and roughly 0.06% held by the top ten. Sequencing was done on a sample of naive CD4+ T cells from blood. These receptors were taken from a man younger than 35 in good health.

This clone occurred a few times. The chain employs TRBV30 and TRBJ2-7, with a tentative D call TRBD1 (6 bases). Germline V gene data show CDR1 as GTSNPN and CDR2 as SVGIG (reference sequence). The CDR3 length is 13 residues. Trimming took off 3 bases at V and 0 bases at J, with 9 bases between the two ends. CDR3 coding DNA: TGTGCCTGGAGACAGGGCCTCTCCTACGAGCAGTACTTC. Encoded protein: CAWRQGLSYEQYF.

CDR3 coding DNA: TGTGCCTGGAGTGTACTGAGTCGTAGGGACTATGAGCAGTTCTTC. Translated, it gives CAWSVLSRRDYEQFF. This chain uses TRBV30 with TRBJ2-1; D perhaps matches TRBD2 (6 bases). The V gene lost 0 bases and the J gene lost 8 bases, with 17 bases spanning the gap. The CDR3 has 15 amino acids. Germline lookup yields CDR1 GTSNPN and CDR2 SVGIG (reference sequence).

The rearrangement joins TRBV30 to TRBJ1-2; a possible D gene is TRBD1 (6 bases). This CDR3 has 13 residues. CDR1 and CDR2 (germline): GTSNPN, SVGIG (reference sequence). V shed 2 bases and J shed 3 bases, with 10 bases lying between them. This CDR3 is CAWSSTGYYGYTF. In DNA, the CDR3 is TGTGCCTGGAGTTCAACAGGGTACTATGGCTACACCTTC.

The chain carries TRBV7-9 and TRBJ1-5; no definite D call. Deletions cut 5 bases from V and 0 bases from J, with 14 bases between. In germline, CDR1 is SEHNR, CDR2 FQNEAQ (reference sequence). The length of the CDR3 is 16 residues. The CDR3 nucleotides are TGTGCCAGCAGCCCCGCCAGCCTGTATAGCAATCAGCCCCAGCATTTT. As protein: CASSPASLYSNQPQHF.

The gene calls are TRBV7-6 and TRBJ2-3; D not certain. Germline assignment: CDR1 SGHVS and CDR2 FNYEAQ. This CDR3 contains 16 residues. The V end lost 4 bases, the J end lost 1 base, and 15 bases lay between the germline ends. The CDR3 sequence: CASSSEWAGRTDTQYF. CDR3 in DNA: TGTGCCAGCAGCTCCGAGTGGGCAGGACGCACAGATACGCAGTATTTT.

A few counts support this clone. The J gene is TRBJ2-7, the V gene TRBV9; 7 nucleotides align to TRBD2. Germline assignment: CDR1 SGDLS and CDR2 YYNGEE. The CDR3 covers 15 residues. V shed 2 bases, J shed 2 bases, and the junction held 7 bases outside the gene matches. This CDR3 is CASSVASGVPYEQYF. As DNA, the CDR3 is TGTGCCAGCAGCGTGGCTAGCGGCGTACCCTACGAGCAGTACTTC.

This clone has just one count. In nucleotides, the CDR3 is TGTGCCAGCAGCGCGGACAGGGAGTCAGAAGCTTTCTTT. Its protein is CASSADRESEAFF. The chain combines TRBV9 with TRBJ1-1, with TRBD1 identical over 8 bases. With V trimmed by 3 bases and J by 8 bases, 6 bases remained unmatched. The CDR3 is made up of 13 amino acids. Germline loops: CDR1 SGDLS, CDR2 YYNGEE.

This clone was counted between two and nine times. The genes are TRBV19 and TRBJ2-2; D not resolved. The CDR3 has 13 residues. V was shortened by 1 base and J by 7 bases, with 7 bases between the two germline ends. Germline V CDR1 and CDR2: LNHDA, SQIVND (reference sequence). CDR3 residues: CASSIVGGGELFF. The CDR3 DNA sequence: TGTGCCAGTAGTATAGTCGGCGGCGGGGAGCTGTTTTTT.

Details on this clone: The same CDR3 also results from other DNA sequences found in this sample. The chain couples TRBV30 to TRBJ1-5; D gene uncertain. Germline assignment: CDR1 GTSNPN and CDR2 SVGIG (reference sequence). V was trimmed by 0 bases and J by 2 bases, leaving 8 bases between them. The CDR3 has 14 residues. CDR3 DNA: TGTGCCTGGAGTGTACGTTCCGGCAATCAGCCCCAGCATTTT. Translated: CAWSVRSGNQPQHF.

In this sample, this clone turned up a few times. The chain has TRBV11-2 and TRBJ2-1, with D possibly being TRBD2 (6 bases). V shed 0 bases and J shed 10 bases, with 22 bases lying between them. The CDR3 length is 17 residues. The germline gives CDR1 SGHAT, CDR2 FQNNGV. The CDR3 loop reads CASSLDGIGTPWREQFF. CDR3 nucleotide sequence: TGTGCCAGCAGCTTAGATGGGATCGGGACTCCATGGCGCGAGCAGTTCTTC.

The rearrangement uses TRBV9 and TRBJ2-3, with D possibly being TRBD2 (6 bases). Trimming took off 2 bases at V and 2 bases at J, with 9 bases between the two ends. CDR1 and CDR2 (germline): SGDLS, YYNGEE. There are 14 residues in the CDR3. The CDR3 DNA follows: TGTGCCAGCAGCGTCGGGGGAAACACAGATACGCAGTATTTT. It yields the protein CASSVGGNTDTQYF. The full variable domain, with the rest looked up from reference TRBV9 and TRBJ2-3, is DSGVTQTPKHLITATGQRVTLRCSPRSGDLSVYWYQQSLDQGLQFLIQYYNGEERAKGNILERFSAQQFPDLHSELNLSSLELGDSALYFCASSVGGNTDTQYFGPGTRLTVL.

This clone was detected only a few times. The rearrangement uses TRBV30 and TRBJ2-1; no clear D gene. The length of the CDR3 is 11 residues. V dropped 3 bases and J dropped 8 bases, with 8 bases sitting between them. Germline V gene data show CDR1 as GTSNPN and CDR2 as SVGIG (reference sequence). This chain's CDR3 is CAWRFSHEQFF. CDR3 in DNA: TGTGCCTGGAGATTTTCCCATGAGCAGTTCTTC. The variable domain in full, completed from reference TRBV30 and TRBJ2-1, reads SQTIHQWPATLVQPVGSPLSLECTVEGTSNPNLYWYRQAAGRGLQLLFYSVGIGQISSEVPQNLSASRPQDRQFILSSKKLLLSDSGFYLCAWRFSHEQFFGPGTRLTVL.

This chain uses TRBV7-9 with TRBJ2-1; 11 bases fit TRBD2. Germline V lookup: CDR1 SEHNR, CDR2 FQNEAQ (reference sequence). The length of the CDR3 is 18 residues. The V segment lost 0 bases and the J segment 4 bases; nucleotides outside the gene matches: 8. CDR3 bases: TGTGCCAGCAGCTTAGCGAGGGCTAGCGGGAGGTCATACAATGAGCAGTTCTTC. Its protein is CASSLARASGRSYNEQFF.

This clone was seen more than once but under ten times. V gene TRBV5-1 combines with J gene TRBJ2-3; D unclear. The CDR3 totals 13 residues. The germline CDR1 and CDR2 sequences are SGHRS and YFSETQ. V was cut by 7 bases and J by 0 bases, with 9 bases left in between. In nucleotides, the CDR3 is TGCGCCAGCGCGACATTTAGCACAGATACGCAGTATTTT. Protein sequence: CASATFSTDTQYF.

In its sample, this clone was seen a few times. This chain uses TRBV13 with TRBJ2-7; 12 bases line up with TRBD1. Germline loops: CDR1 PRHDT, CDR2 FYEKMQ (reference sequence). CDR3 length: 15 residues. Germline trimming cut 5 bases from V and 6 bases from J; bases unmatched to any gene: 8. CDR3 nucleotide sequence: TGTGCCAGCAGCAAACCGGGACAGGGGGCTCTCGAGCAGTACTTC. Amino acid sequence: CASSKPGQGALEQYF.

CDR3 sequence (DNA): TGTGCCAGCAGCTTAACTGAGGGTGAGCAGTTCTTC. It codes for CASSLTEGEQFF. The J gene is TRBJ2-1, the V gene TRBV7-3; maybe TRBD2 (5 bases). Trimming took 0 bases from V and 9 from J, leaving 6 bases between them. Germline V gene sequence: CDR1 SGHTA, CDR2 FQGTGA. CDR3 length equals 12 residues.

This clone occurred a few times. The CDR3 DNA reads as TGTGCCAGCAGGCCGGGACCGACGTACCAAGAGACCCAGTACTTC. Its translation is CASRPGPTYQETQYF. V is TRBV7-2 and J is TRBJ2-5; perhaps D is TRBD1 or TRBD2 (5 bases each). Germline V lookup: CDR1 SGHTA, CDR2 FQGNSA. V lost 6 bases, J lost 0 bases, and 14 bases lay in between. The CDR3 is made up of 15 amino acids.

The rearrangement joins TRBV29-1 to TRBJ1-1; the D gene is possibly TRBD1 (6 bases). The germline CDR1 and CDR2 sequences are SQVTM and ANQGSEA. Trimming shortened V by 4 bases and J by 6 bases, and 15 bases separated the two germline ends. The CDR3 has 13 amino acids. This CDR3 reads CSVGSGDIAEAFF. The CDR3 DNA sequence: TGCAGCGTTGGGTCAGGGGATATCGCTGAAGCTTTCTTT.

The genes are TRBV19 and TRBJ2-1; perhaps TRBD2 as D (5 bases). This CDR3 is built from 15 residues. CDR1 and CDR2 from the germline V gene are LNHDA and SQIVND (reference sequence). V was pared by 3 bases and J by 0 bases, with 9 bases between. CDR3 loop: CASSIVAISYNEQFF. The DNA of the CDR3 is TGTGCCAGTAGTATCGTAGCGATCTCCTACAATGAGCAGTTCTTC.

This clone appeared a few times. In DNA form, the CDR3 reads TGTGCCAGCTCACCATTAGGCACCTCGACCTACGAGCAGTACTTC. It specifies CASSPLGTSTYEQYF. The chain carries TRBV18 and TRBJ2-7, with D unresolved. V was trimmed by 2 bases and J by 2 bases, leaving 13 bases between them. The CDR3 runs to 15 residues. Germline V gene sequence: CDR1 KGHSH, CDR2 LQKENI.

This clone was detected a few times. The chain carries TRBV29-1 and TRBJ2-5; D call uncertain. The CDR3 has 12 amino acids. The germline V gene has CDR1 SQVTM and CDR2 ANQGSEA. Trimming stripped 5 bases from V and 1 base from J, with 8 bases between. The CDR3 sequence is CSVSLLQETQYF. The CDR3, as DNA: TGCAGCGTTTCTCTCCTCCAAGAGACCCAGTACTTC.

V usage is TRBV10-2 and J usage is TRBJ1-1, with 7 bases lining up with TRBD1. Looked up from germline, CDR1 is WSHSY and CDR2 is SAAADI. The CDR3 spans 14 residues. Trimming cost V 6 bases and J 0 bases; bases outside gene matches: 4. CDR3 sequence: CASSTGALNTEAFF. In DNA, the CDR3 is TGCGCCAGCAGCACAGGGGCCCTGAACACTGAAGCTTTCTTT.

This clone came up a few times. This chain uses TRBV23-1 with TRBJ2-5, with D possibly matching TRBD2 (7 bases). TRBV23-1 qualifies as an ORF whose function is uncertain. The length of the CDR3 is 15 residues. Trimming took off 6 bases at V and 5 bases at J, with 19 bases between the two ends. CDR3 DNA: TGCGCCAGCAGCCGTAAACTCGGGGGGCAGGAGACCCAGTACTTC. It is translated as CASSRKLGGQETQYF.

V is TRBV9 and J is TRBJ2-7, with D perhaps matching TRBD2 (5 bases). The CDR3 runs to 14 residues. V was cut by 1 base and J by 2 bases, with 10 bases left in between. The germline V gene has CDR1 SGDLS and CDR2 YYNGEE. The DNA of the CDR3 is TGTGCCAGCAGCGTAAGCGGACTCACCTACGAGCAGTACTTC. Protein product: CASSVSGLTYEQYF.

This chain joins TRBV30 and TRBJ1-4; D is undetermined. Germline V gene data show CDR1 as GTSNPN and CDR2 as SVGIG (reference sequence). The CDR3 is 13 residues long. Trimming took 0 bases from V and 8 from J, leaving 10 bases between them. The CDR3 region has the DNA TGTGCCTGGAGTGTAACATACGGAGAAAAACTGTTTTTT. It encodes CAWSVTYGEKLFF.

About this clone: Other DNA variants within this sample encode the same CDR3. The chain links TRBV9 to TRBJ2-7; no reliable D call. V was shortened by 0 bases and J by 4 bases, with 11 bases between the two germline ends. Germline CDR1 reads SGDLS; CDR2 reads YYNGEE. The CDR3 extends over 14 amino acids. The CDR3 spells CASSVAAGPYEQYF. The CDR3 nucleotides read TGTGCCAGCAGCGTAGCAGCCGGGCCTTACGAGCAGTACTTC.

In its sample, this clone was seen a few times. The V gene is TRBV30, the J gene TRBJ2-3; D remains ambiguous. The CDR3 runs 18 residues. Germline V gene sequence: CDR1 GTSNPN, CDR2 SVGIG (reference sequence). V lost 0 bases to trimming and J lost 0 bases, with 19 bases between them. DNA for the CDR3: TGTGCCTGGAGTGTACTCATCGGGTTTATACCTAGCACAGATACGCAGTATTTT. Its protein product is CAWSVLIGFIPSTDTQYF.

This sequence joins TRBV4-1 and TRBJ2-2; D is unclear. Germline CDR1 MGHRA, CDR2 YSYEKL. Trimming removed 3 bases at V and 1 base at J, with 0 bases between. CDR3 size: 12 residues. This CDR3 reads CASSQNTGELFF. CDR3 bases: TGCGCCAGCAGCCAGAACACCGGGGAGCTGTTTTTT.

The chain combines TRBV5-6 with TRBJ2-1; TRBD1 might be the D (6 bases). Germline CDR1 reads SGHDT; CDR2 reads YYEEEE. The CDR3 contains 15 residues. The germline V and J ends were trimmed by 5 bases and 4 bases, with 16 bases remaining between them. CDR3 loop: CASSKDRGLYNEQFF. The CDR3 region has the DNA TGTGCCAGCAGTAAGGACAGAGGTCTTTACAATGAGCAGTTCTTC.